This TCR beta chain was sequenced for a study of T-cell memory formation after mild COVID-19. Study-level points and caveats: Clones that contracted clustered mainly in CM and EM if CD4+ and in EMRA if CD8+. The appearance of some responding clones in pre-infection memory suggested that cross-reactive memory joined.

A note on this clonotype: Its antigen remains unknown.

The CDR3 runs 12 residues. Germline CDR1 reads GTSNPN; CDR2 reads SVGIG (reference sequence). V lost 4 bases and J lost 7, with 14 bases in between. TCRdb passed the 5' RACE reads through MiXCR, listing each CDR3 protein once. In the table there are some 130,000 distinct CDR3 sequences, around 27% of which are singletons. Sequencing was performed on PBMCs or a T cell subset sorted from them (not recorded which). This TCR came from an adult woman who had mild COVID-19 (a few samples of this study predate the infection). Cell type and time point are not known. The rearrangement joins TRBV30 to TRBJ2-7; tentatively, D is TRBD2 (6 bases). CDR3 nucleotide sequence: TGTGCCTGGAATCTTGGCGGGGAAGAGCAGTACTTC. Its translation is CAWNLGGEEQYF.